Listed here are 26 T cell receptor beta chains from one sample, sequenced in a study of blood T cell repertoires in COVID-19. TCRdb's copy holds only in-frame clones and misses some; the assay was immunoSEQ multiplex PCR. The sample holds approximately 160,000 clones, 70% to 90% seen once. The sample consisted of peripheral blood. These receptors all come from a man in his 60s who had recovered from COVID-19.

This rearrangement joins TRBV4-2 to TRBJ2-5, with 9 nucleotides matching TRBD2. The germline CDR1 and CDR2 sequences are LGHNA and YNFKEQ. The CDR3 covers 16 residues. With 0 bases clipped from V and 5 bases from J, the junction kept 7 bases outside the gene matches. CDR3 DNA: TGTGCCAGCAGCCAAGAACCGGTGGCGGGGGGGGAGACCCAGTACTTC. Its translation is CASSQEPVAGGETQYF.

This chain uses TRBV5-1 with TRBJ2-5; 8 nucleotides align to TRBD1. V was pared by 4 bases and J by 4 bases, with 12 bases of the junction left unmatched. Germline V gives CDR1 SGHRS, CDR2 YFSETQ. The CDR3 runs 16 residues. The CDR3 DNA reads as TGCGCCAGCAGCCCCGGGACAGGACTCAACGGAGAGACCCAGTACTTC. As protein: CASSPGTGLNGETQYF.

This chain uses TRBV5-1 with TRBJ2-1; D may be TRBD2 (5 bases). The V gene's germline CDR1 is SGHRS and CDR2 YFSETQ. This CDR3 has 13 amino acids. V was shortened by 4 bases and J by 4 bases, with 9 bases between the two germline ends. For the CDR3, the DNA is TGCGCCAGCAGCCCCGAGGGATACAATGAGCAGTTCTTC. Protein sequence: CASSPEGYNEQFF.

The gene calls are TRBV6-4 and TRBJ1-6, with a weak D call TRBD1 (5 bases). Germline V gene sequence: CDR1 MRHNA, CDR2 SNTAGT. CDR3 size: 14 residues. Trimming pared 0 bases from V and 7 bases from J, leaving 7 bases between. CDR3 in amino acids: CASSDSEGNSPLHF. The CDR3 DNA follows: TGTGCCAGCAGTGACTCGGAGGGGAATTCACCCCTCCACTTT.

This clone appeared once. This chain links TRBV6-5 with TRBJ2-7; possibly TRBD1 for D (6 bases). The germline V and J ends were trimmed by 5 bases and 4 bases, with 18 bases remaining between them. CDR1 MNHEY and CDR2 SVGAGI come from the germline V gene. This CDR3 spans 15 amino acids. For the CDR3, the DNA is TGTGCCAGCAGTCCTCTGGGGGACACCTTGTACGAGCAGTACTTC. This gives the protein CASSPLGDTLYEQYF.

V gene TRBV11-2 combines with J gene TRBJ2-3; 9 bases agree with TRBD2. The CDR3 runs 16 residues. Per germline, CDR1 SGHAT and CDR2 FQNNGV. Unmatched junction bases numbered 6, after V lost 3 bases and J lost 2 bases. In nucleotides, the CDR3 is TGTGCCAGCAGCTTTGTGGCGGGGGGGAACACAGATACGCAGTATTTT. Amino acid sequence: CASSFVAGGNTDTQYF.

The J gene is TRBJ2-7, the V gene TRBV5-1, with 9 positions matching TRBD2. This CDR3 is 15 amino acids long. V lost 5 bases to trimming and J lost 4 bases; unmatched junction nucleotides: 10. Germline V lookup: CDR1 SGHRS, CDR2 YFSETQ. DNA for the CDR3: TGCGCCAGCAGTCGTGAGCTAGCGGGGTCGTACGAGCAGTACTTC. Amino acid sequence: CASSRELAGSYEQYF.

The chain combines TRBV14 with TRBJ1-1, with 10 positions matching TRBD1. This CDR3 is 18 amino acids long. The junction had 22 bases not matched to a gene; V was cut back by 5 bases and J by 10 bases. CDR1 is SGHDN and CDR2 is FVKESK in the germline V gene. The CDR3 bases are TGTGCCAGCAGCACCTGGCGGTCATCCGGGACAGGGGCGCTTGGAGCTTTCTTT. This translates into CASSTWRSSGTGALGAFF.

The chain joins TRBV5-1 to TRBJ1-1; weak D call: TRBD1 (5 bases). This CDR3 comprises 14 residues. V was pared by 0 bases and J by 1 base, with 7 bases between. The germline V gene has CDR1 SGHRS and CDR2 YFSETQ. In nucleotides, the CDR3 is TGCGCCAGCAGCTTGGGACAGAAGAACACTGAAGCTTTCTTT. This sequence encodes CASSLGQKNTEAFF.

The rearrangement uses TRBV29-1 and TRBJ2-3, with a tentative D call TRBD2 (6 bases). Looked up from germline, CDR1 is SQVTM and CDR2 is ANQGSEA. There are 16 residues in the CDR3. Trimming took 3 bases from V and 2 from J, leaving 18 bases between them. The CDR3 is CSVDGAGLGDTDTQYF. The CDR3 nucleotides read TGCAGCGTTGATGGGGCGGGGTTGGGGGACACAGATACGCAGTATTTT.

A remark on this clone: Its ends do not fully match the called genes, so a read error is possible. V and J are TRBV7-7 and TRBJ1-2; possibly TRBD1 for D (6 bases). CDR1 is SSHAT and CDR2 is FNYEAQ in the germline V gene (reference sequence). The CDR3 consists of 16 residues. CDR3 DNA sequence: TGTGCTAGCAGCTTGACCAGGACAGCCCGGAACTATGGCTACACCTTC. This codes for CASSLTRTARNYGYTF.

The rearrangement joins TRBV7-3 to TRBJ1-2, with TRBD1 identical over 12 bases. The CDR3 spans 16 residues. Losses at the gene ends were 5 bases for V and 6 bases for J; bases not matched to a gene: 10. Germline-derived CDR1 and CDR2 are SGHTA and FQGTGA. DNA for the CDR3: TGTGCCAGCAGCCAGACTCCGGGACAGGGGGCGAATGGCTACACCTTC. Its protein is CASSQTPGQGANGYTF. Full variable domain (missing parts from reference TRBV7-3 and TRBJ1-2): GAGVSQTPSNKVTEKGKYVELRCDPISGHTALYWYRQSLGQGPEFLIYFQGTGAADDSGLPNDRFFAVRPEGSVSTLKIQRTERGDSAVYLCASSQTPGQGANGYTFGSGTRLTVV.

V usage is TRBV6-5 and J usage is TRBJ1-1, with no clear D. With 8 bases removed from V and 1 base from J, the gap between germline ends came to 17 bases. The CDR3 runs to 15 residues. Germline V gene sequence: CDR1 MNHEY, CDR2 SVGAGI. Here the CDR3 DNA reads TGTGCCAGCGAAAAAAACAGCGGCGGGAACACTGAAGCTTTCTTT. Its translation: CASEKNSGGNTEAFF.

This chain connects TRBV10-3 to TRBJ2-3, with TRBD1 as a possible D gene (5 bases). V was cut by 2 bases and J by 2 bases, with 11 bases left in between. CDR1 and CDR2 (germline): ENHRY, SYGVKD. This CDR3 is 15 amino acids long. CDR3 sequence reads: CAISEPLGHTDTQYF. The DNA for the CDR3 is TGTGCCATCAGTGAGCCCCTAGGACACACAGATACGCAGTATTTT.

The chain has TRBV5-6 and TRBJ1-1; weak D call: TRBD1 (6 bases). The CDR3 runs to 12 residues. Trimming shortened V by 4 bases and J by 7 bases, and 11 bases separated the two germline ends. CDR1 and CDR2 from the germline V gene are SGHDT and YYEEEE. The CDR3 loop reads CASSAGTSEAFF. CDR3 nucleotides: TGTGCCAGCAGCGCCGGGACAAGTGAAGCTTTCTTT.

The chain employs TRBV7-9 and TRBJ2-5, with a possible D match to TRBD1 (6 bases). The CDR3 consists of 15 residues. V lost 10 bases, J lost 5 bases, and 23 bases lay in between. Germline V lookup: CDR1 SEHNR, CDR2 FQNEAQ (reference sequence). For the CDR3, the DNA is TGTGCCACCTCAAAAAACCAGGGGCAATGGGAGACCCAGTACTTC. This codes for CATSKNQGQWETQYF.

This clone was observed a single time. The rearrangement links TRBV6-6 to TRBJ2-3, with a weak D call TRBD1 (5 bases). This CDR3 is 16 amino acids long. The germline gives CDR1 MNHNY, CDR2 SVGAGI (reference sequence). Trimming cost V 5 bases and J 1 base, with 16 bases left between them. For the CDR3, the DNA is TGTGCCAGCAGTCGATCGACAGTACTACGCACAGATACGCAGTATTTT. Protein: CASSRSTVLRTDTQYF.

The chain combines TRBV4-1 with TRBJ2-3, with D perhaps matching TRBD2 (6 bases). In germline, CDR1 is MGHRA, CDR2 YSYEKL. The germline V and J ends were trimmed by 8 bases and 0 bases, with 21 bases remaining between them. CDR3 length equals 17 residues. The CDR3 DNA sequence: TGCGCCAGCCGTAGAGCGGGTGATATCCGGAGCACAGATACGCAGTATTTT. As protein: CASRRAGDIRSTDTQYF.

This chain connects TRBV7-2 to TRBJ2-2, with D perhaps matching TRBD2 (5 bases). This CDR3 region has 15 residues. Germline CDR1 and CDR2: SGHTA and FQGNSA. With 2 bases removed from V and 4 bases from J, the gap between germline ends came to 11 bases. In DNA form, the CDR3 reads TGTGCCAGCAGCTTATTTAGCGAGGGCACCGGGGAGCTGTTTTTT. Residues: CASSLFSEGTGELFF.

The chain employs TRBV11-3 and TRBJ2-5; D is undetermined. V was clipped by 8 bases and J by 1 base, with 11 bases between them. The CDR3 extends over 13 amino acids. Germline V gives CDR1 SGHNT, CDR2 YENEEA. CDR3 nucleotides: TGTGCCAGCTCAGTTGGCCTCCAAGAGACCCAGTACTTC. Amino acids: CASSVGLQETQYF. Combining the CDR3 with reference TRBV11-3 and TRBJ2-5 gives the whole variable domain EAGVVQSPRYKIIEKKQPVAFWCNPISGHNTLYWYLQNLGQGPELLIRYENEEAVDDSQLPKDRFSAERLKGVDSTLKIQPAELGDSAVYLCASSVGLQETQYFGPGTRLLVL.

J is TRBJ2-3 and V is TRBV25-1, with unresolved D. Trimming pared 2 bases from V and 2 bases from J, leaving 8 bases between. CDR1 is MGHDK, CDR2 SYGVNS, per germline. The CDR3 has 14 amino acids. CDR3: CASSERGYTDTQYF. As DNA, the CDR3 is TGTGCCAGCAGTGAACGCGGCTACACAGATACGCAGTATTTT.

The chain employs TRBV14 and TRBJ2-1, with a possible D match to TRBD1 (5 bases). This CDR3 comprises 15 residues. CDR1 and CDR2 from the germline V gene are SGHDN and FVKESK. V lost 4 bases to trimming and J lost 6 bases, with 16 bases between them. For the CDR3, the DNA is TGTGCCAGCAGCCCGACGGGCCATGGGGCCAATGAGCAGTTCTTC. Translating it yields CASSPTGHGANEQFF. Filled out from reference TRBV14 and TRBJ2-1, the complete variable domain reads EAGVTQFPSHSVIEKGQTVTLRCDPISGHDNLYWYRRVMGKEIKFLLHFVKESKQDESGMPNNRFLAERTGGTYSTLKVQPAELEDSGVYFCASSPTGHGANEQFFGPGTRLTVL.

This sequence joins TRBV4-3 and TRBJ2-2; the match to TRBD2 covers 7 bases. The junction had 15 bases not matched to a gene; V was cut back by 2 bases and J by 6 bases. Germline values: CDR1 LGHNA, CDR2 YSLEER. The CDR3 loop spans 18 amino acids. The CDR3: CASSQPMGGFSKSGELFF. Here the CDR3 DNA reads TGCGCCAGCAGCCAACCCATGGGGGGGTTCTCGAAATCCGGGGAGCTGTTTTTT.

This clone has a single count. This chain links TRBV11-2 with TRBJ2-7; 8 bases are a match to TRBD1. CDR1 SGHAT and CDR2 FQNNGV come from the germline V gene. Germline trimming cut 3 bases from V and 5 bases from J; bases unmatched to any gene: 6. CDR3 length: 14 amino acids. CDR3 residues: CASSFDRGPHEQYF. The CDR3 bases are TGTGCCAGCAGCTTTGACAGGGGTCCTCACGAGCAGTACTTC.

The rearrangement uses TRBV6-5 and TRBJ2-7, with a weak D call TRBD1 (5 bases). The CDR3 length is 14 residues. V lost 0 bases to trimming and J lost 3 bases, with 9 bases between them. Germline lookup yields CDR1 MNHEY and CDR2 SVGAGI. CDR3 region: CASSYSQGSYEQYF. CDR3 DNA sequence: TGTGCCAGCAGTTACTCCCAGGGAAGCTACGAGCAGTACTTC.

The V gene is TRBV19, the J gene TRBJ1-2, with TRBD1 matching 8 bases. From germline, CDR1 is LNHDA and CDR2 SQIVND (reference sequence). The V gene end was trimmed by 5 bases and the J gene end by 5 bases; junction bases not matched to a gene: 10. The CDR3 contains 15 residues. This chain's CDR3 is CASSSTRTGLYGYTF. The CDR3, as DNA: TGTGCCAGTAGTTCGACCCGGACAGGGCTATATGGCTACACCTTC.